A single TCR beta chain is shown here with its context. The CDR3 totals 14 residues. V shed 5 bases and J 2 bases; nucleotides not matched to a gene: 5. Germline V CDR1 and CDR2: ENHRY, SYGVKD. Each CDR3 protein is one row after TCRdb ran MiXCR on the PCR reads. The repertoire holds 65,000 to 95,000 distinct CDR3 sequences, with around 50% as singletons. The data stem from a study of CDR3 diversity in severe acne. Material: blood. V and J are TRBV10-3 and TRBJ1-1; 7 nucleotides match TRBD1. This clonotype originated in a male donor in good health, without acne. The CDR3 reads CAISPGGRNTEAFF. CDR3 DNA sequence: TGTGCCATCAGTCCAGGGGGGCGAAACACTGAAGCTTTCTTT.